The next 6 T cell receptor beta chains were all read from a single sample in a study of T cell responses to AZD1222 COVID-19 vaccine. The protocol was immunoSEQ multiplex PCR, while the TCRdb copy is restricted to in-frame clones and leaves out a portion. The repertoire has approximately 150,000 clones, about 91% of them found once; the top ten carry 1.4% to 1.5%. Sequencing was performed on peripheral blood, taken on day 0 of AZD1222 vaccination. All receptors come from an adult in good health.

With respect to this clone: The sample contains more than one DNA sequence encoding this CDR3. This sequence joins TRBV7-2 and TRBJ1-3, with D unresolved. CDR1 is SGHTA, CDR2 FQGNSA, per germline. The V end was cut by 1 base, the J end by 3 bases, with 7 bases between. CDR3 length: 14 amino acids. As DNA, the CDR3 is TGTGCCAGCAGCTTAGGAACGGATGGAAACACCATATATTTT. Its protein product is CASSLGTDGNTIYF.

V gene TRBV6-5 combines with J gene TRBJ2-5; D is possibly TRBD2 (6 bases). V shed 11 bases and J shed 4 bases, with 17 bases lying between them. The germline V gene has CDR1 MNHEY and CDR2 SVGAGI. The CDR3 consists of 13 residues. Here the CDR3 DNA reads TGTGCCGGACTGGGGGGTTGGGGAGAGACCCAGTACTTC. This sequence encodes CAGLGGWGETQYF.

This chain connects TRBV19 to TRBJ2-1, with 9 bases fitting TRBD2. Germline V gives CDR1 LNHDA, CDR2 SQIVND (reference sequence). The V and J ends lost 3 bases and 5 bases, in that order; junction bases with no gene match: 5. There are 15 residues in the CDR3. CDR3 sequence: CASSIMLAGNNEQFF. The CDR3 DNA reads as TGTGCCAGTAGTATTATGCTAGCGGGAAACAATGAGCAGTTCTTC.

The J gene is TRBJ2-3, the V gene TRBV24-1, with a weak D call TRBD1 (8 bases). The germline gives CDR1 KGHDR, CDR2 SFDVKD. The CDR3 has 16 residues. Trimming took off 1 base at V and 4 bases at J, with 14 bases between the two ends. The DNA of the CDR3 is TGTGCCACCAGTGATTTTGGACAGGGAGGGGCAGATACGCAGTATTTT. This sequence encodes CATSDFGQGGADTQYF.

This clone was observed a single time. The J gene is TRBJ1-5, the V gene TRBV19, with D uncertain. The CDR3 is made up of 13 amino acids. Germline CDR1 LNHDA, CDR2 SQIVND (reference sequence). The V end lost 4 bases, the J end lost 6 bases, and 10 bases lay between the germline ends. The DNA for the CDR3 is TGTGCCAGTAGTAGGCGGGGAGGTCAGCCCCAGCATTTT. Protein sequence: CASSRRGGQPQHF. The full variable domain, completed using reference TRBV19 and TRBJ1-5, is DGGITQSPKYLFRKEGQNVTLSCEQNLNHDAMYWYRQDPGQGLRLIYYSQIVNDFQKGDIAEGYSVSREKKESFPLTVTSAQKNPTAFYLCASSRRGGQPQHFGDGTRLSIL.

CDR3 nucleotides: TGTGCCAGCAGCCATGCTACAGGGGAACTAGAAGGAAACACCATATATTTT. It yields the protein CASSHATGELEGNTIYF. This chain connects TRBV3-1 (or the pseudogene TRBV3-2) to TRBJ1-3; 7 bases fit TRBD1. The germline gives CDR1 LGHDT, CDR2 YNNKEL (reference sequence). This CDR3 contains 17 residues. J lost 4 bases, V lost 3 bases, and 12 bases had no gene match.